Described below is a single T cell receptor beta chain sequence and its context. Its antigen is unknown. No base quality information exists; no much larger clone differs at one position. The data were taken from a study of T cell repertoires in cytomegalovirus infection (dated 2019 in TCRdb). For the wider study: Peptide stimulations targeted recently identified HLA-C-restricted CMV epitopes, whose presentation resists viral immunomodulation, together with well-studied HLA-B-restricted epitopes. Donor HLA type was relevant to the analysis, as public TCR beta signatures indicated carriage of CMV infection together with the matching HLA type. What the research found in general, with its limitations: The ex vivo response was dominated by HLA-C-restricted CMV-specific TCR beta clonotypes, and the single most frequent clonotype in two of eight donors was supplied by these HLA-C-restricted clonotypes. Cumulative frequency of public TCR beta family members discriminated carriers of CMV infection plus the relevant HLA type in this cohort and an independent 352-donor cohort.

There are 15 amino acids in the CDR3, from cysteine to phenylalanine inclusive. The CDR3 DNA has 45 bases and is translated from base 1. Trimming removed 3 bases from V and 1 base from J, leaving 11 bases between the germline ends. For CDR1 and CDR2, the germline V gene lists MNHEY and SVGAGI. The sample was run on an Illumina HiSeq 1500. TCRdb trimmed the raw reads at Q25, called clones with MiXCR and kept productive beta chains. Each record represents a unique CDR3 protein, reported with the most common genes and DNA among its rows. The sample contains about a million distinct CDR3 sequences, roughly 30% of them found a single time. The top ten hold around an eighth of the sample. The treatment or condition label of this sample denotes: in vitro stimulation with specific CMV peptide epitopes to enrich CMV-specific T cells.

The material was cultured CD8+ T cells from PBMCs, obtained from culture after CMV antigen stimulation. The chain employs TRBV6-5 and TRBJ2-3; the D gene is perhaps TRBD1, on 5 matching bases. The clonotype comes from a human donor in good health (CMV status not recorded). Some clones in this sample may be carry-over from other donors' samples. The CDR3 reads as follows: CASSYQGQRTDTQYF. The DNA sequence is given as TGTGCCAGCAGTTATCAGGGCCAACGCACAGATACGCAGTATTTT.